The 25 T cell receptor beta chains below come from one sample, sequenced in a study of blood T cells in healthy people across ages. Together with a sample-barcoded 5' primer, a J-beta primer mix was included in a second PCR lasting about 7 to 11 cycles. From the 5' RACE reads, TCRdb called clonotypes with MiXCR, one entry per CDR3 protein. The sample has 1.5 million to 2 million distinct CDR3 sequences; just under 50% are singletons. Source material: blood. These TCRs come from a woman aged 40 to 50 in good health.

The J gene is TRBJ2-5, the V gene TRBV3-1; 8 bases line up with TRBD2. J lost 2 bases, V lost 0 bases, and 8 bases had no gene match. This CDR3 spans 17 amino acids. The germline V gene has CDR1 LGHDT and CDR2 YNNKEL (reference sequence). CDR3: CASSQDLERGSQETQYF. The DNA for the CDR3 is TGTGCCAGCAGCCAAGATCTTGAGCGGGGGTCACAAGAGACCCAGTACTTC.

This clonotype was counted only a few times. The chain is built from TRBV6-1 and TRBJ2-1; 7 nucleotides align to TRBD1. The CDR3 consists of 16 residues. Germline assignment: CDR1 MNHNS and CDR2 SASEGT. With V trimmed by 6 bases and J by 7 bases, 15 bases remained unmatched. Here the CDR3 reads CASSDSGTAMKNEQFF. The CDR3 nucleotides read TGTGCCAGCAGCGACTCCGGGACAGCAATGAAAAATGAGCAGTTCTTC.

Concerning this clonotype itself: One junction end does not reproduce the germline sequence, and a read error may be involved. This sequence joins TRBV7-2 and TRBJ1-2; 8 bases match TRBD1. Germline-derived CDR1 and CDR2 are SGHTA and FQGNSA. The CDR3 length is 15 residues. As DNA, the CDR3 is TGTGCCAGCAGCTTGGACAGGGCAACTAACTATGACTACACCTTC. Translating it yields CASSLDRATNYDYTF.

The chain recombines TRBV7-8 with TRBJ2-1; D not certain. The CDR3 contains 18 residues. The germline CDR1 and CDR2 sequences are SGHVS and FQNEAQ. Between the trimmed V and J ends, which lost 0 bases and 8 bases, there was a span of 23 bases. The CDR3 region is CASSLASGPLGSGDEQFF. The DNA of the CDR3 is TGTGCCAGCAGCTTAGCTTCCGGGCCTCTGGGTTCTGGCGATGAGCAGTTCTTC.

This chain links TRBV28 with TRBJ1-2; D gene uncertain. Trimming took 7 bases from V and 3 from J, leaving 12 bases between them. This CDR3 comprises 13 residues. Germline CDR1 MDHEN, CDR2 SYDVKM. The CDR3, as DNA: TGTGCCAGCACTGAGGTCTATTACTATGGCTACACCTTC. Amino acids: CASTEVYYYGYTF.

For this clonotype: The junction departs from germline at one end; a sequencing error may be responsible. CDR3 amino acids: CATSLVGLENQYF. The CDR3 DNA reads TGTGCCACCAGTTTGGTGGGTTTGGAGAACCAGTACTTC. J is TRBJ2-5 and V is TRBV24-1; no clear D gene. The CDR3 covers 13 residues. CDR1 and CDR2 (germline): KGHDR, SFDVKD.

The rearrangement uses TRBV7-2 and TRBJ2-5; D not certain. The CDR3 length is 14 residues. V lost 0 bases and J lost 5, with 10 bases in between. Germline assignment: CDR1 SGHTA and CDR2 FQGNSA. CDR3 residues: CASSLAGQLETQYF. The CDR3, as DNA: TGTGCCAGCAGCTTAGCGGGTCAGCTGGAGACCCAGTACTTC.

With regard to this clonotype: One junction end does not reproduce the germline sequence, and a read error may be involved. This chain joins TRBV6-6 and TRBJ2-1; TRBD1 matches at 9 bases. The CDR3 has 16 amino acids. In germline, CDR1 is MNHNY, CDR2 SVGAGI (reference sequence). The CDR3 coding sequence is TGTGCCAGCAGTTCGACCGGGACAGGGAGAAGGAATGTGCAGTTCTTC. It encodes CASSSTGTGRRNVQFF.

This clonotype was detected many times. The chain combines TRBV29-1 with TRBJ2-5; a possible D gene is TRBD1 (6 bases). Deletions cut 3 bases from V and 4 bases from J, with 12 bases between. From germline, CDR1 is SQVTM and CDR2 ANQGSEA. There are 13 residues in the CDR3. This CDR3 is CSVDGGQSETQYF. CDR3 coding DNA: TGCAGCGTTGATGGGGGCCAGTCAGAGACCCAGTACTTC.

In its sample, this clonotype was seen a few times. The chain carries TRBV28 and TRBJ2-1; D is possibly TRBD2 (6 bases). There are 15 residues in the CDR3. V dropped 5 bases and J dropped 7 bases, with 18 bases sitting between them. From germline, CDR1 is MDHEN and CDR2 SYDVKM. CDR3 amino acids: CASSRRQPGRNEQFF. Here the CDR3 DNA reads TGTGCCAGCAGTCGACGCCAACCGGGGAGGAATGAGCAGTTCTTC.

Only a few counts were recorded for this clonotype. V usage is TRBV5-6 and J usage is TRBJ2-7; D possibly corresponds to TRBD2 (7 bases). The end of the DNA aligns better with TRBJ2-5, so the J call may be wrong. Germline V gene data show CDR1 as SGHDT and CDR2 as YYEEEE. This CDR3 is 16 amino acids long. The CDR3 sequence is CASSLAGGGGMKTQYF. CDR3 in DNA: TGTGCCAGCAGCTTGGCCGGTGGCGGGGGCATGAAGACCCAGTACTTC.

This clonotype was picked up a small number of times. V and J are TRBV5-6 and TRBJ2-7; D uncertain. CDR1 is SGHDT, CDR2 YYEEEE, per germline. The CDR3 runs 13 residues. Trimming removed 2 bases from V and 1 base from J, with 7 bases in between. CDR3 nucleotide sequence: TGTGCCAGCAGCTTCGTACGATCCTACGAGCAGTACTTC. Amino acid sequence: CASSFVRSYEQYF.

J is TRBJ1-2 and V is TRBV29-1; 7 bases map to TRBD1. The CDR3 runs 16 residues. Germline loops: CDR1 SQVTM, CDR2 ANQGSEA. V gave up 0 bases and J gave up 7 bases; unmatched junction bases: 14. CDR3 in DNA: TGCAGCGTTGAAGATCGGCGACAGGGCCCGGTGGGTGGCTACACCTTC. Translated, it gives CSVEDRRQGPVGGYTF.

This clonotype was counted only a few times. This sequence joins TRBV20-1 and TRBJ2-1; a weak D match, TRBD2 (6 bases). The germline CDR1 and CDR2 sequences are DFQATT and SNEGSKA (reference sequence). The length of the CDR3 is 14 residues. Between the trimmed V and J ends, which lost 1 base and 5 bases, there was a span of 12 bases. CDR3: CSARGGAANNEQFF. As DNA, the CDR3 is TGCAGTGCTAGAGGCGGGGCAGCCAACAATGAGCAGTTCTTC.

This clonotype appeared a few times. The chain combines TRBV28 with TRBJ2-5; tentative D call: TRBD2 (5 bases). Trimming took 5 bases from V and 11 from J, leaving 15 bases between them. Germline CDR1 reads MDHEN; CDR2 reads SYDVKM. CDR3 length: 12 amino acids. In DNA, the CDR3 is TGTGCCAGCAGTCCTCCTAGCCCTGAGCAGTACTTC. Protein sequence: CASSPPSPEQYF.

A remark on this clonotype: This may stem from a read error, because a much larger clone lies one nucleotide away. The chain employs TRBV28 and TRBJ1-2; tentative D call: TRBD1 (5 bases). The CDR3 has 11 amino acids. Looked up from germline, CDR1 is MDHEN and CDR2 is SYDVKM. V was shortened by 4 bases and J by 8 bases, with 8 bases between the two germline ends. CDR3 sequence (DNA): TGTGCCAGCAGTTCCTGGGGGGGCTACACCTTC. This translates into CASSSWGGYTF.

The chain links TRBV28 to TRBJ1-5, with 11 positions matching TRBD1. Trimming cost V 7 bases and J 0 bases; bases outside gene matches: 5. Per the germline V gene, CDR1 is MDHEN and CDR2 is SYDVKM. The CDR3 is made up of 16 amino acids. The CDR3 nucleotides read TGTGCCAGCAAGGGGACAGGGGGATATAGCAATCAGCCCCAGCATTTT. Translated, it gives CASKGTGGYSNQPQHF. The complete variable domain, with remaining parts taken from reference TRBV28 and TRBJ1-5, reads DVKVTQSSRYLVKRTGEKVFLECVQDMDHENMFWYRQDPGLGLRLIYFSYDVKMKEKGDIPEGYSVSREKKERFSLILESASTNQTSMYLCASKGTGGYSNQPQHFGDGTRLSIL.

J is TRBJ2-4 and V is TRBV12-3 or TRBV12-4; the D is unclear. With the DNA end fitting TRBJ2-7 better, the J assignment may be wrong. The CDR3 has 13 residues. The CDR3 nucleotides read TGTGCCAGCGCCCCCCGAGGAGCAAACGAGCAGTACTTC. Translated: CASAPRGANEQYF.

V gene TRBV9 combines with J gene TRBJ2-2; TRBD2 is a possible D gene (6 bases). Trimming stripped 1 base from V and 0 bases from J, with 10 bases between. The CDR3 covers 16 residues. Germline V gene sequence: CDR1 SGDLS, CDR2 YYNGEE. Here the CDR3 DNA reads TGTGCCAGCAGCGTACGCCCGGGGGCGAACACCGGGGAGCTGTTTTTT. It encodes CASSVRPGANTGELFF.

This clonotype was detected only once. This chain joins TRBV9 and TRBJ2-1, with a tentative D call TRBD1 (6 bases). This CDR3 contains 14 residues. Trimming stripped 0 bases from V and 12 bases from J, with 16 bases between. Germline V CDR1 and CDR2: SGDLS, YYNGEE. Here the CDR3 reads CASSVDRQALGQFF. The CDR3 DNA reads as TGTGCCAGCAGCGTAGATCGACAGGCCTTAGGGCAGTTCTTC. Variable domain in full (rest from reference TRBV9 and TRBJ2-1): DSGVTQTPKHLITATGQRVTLRCSPRSGDLSVYWYQQSLDQGLQFLIQYYNGEERAKGNILERFSAQQFPDLHSELNLSSLELGDSALYFCASSVDRQALGQFFGPGTRLTVL.

This chain joins TRBV5-1 and TRBJ2-3; D is unclear. This CDR3 contains 13 residues. V was shortened by 5 bases and J by 2 bases, with 9 bases between the two germline ends. Germline V lookup: CDR1 SGHRS, CDR2 YFSETQ. The CDR3 spells CASSWAPTDTQYF. The CDR3 DNA reads as TGCGCCAGCAGTTGGGCTCCCACAGATACGCAGTATTTT.

This clonotype was seen a few times. This chain links TRBV4-3 with TRBJ2-4; 7 nucleotides agree with TRBD1. The J call may be in error: the DNA end matches TRBJ2-7 better. CDR1 and CDR2 (germline): LGHNA, YSLEER. This CDR3 spans 15 amino acids. DNA of the CDR3: TGCGCCAGCAGCCAAGCGCCGACAGGGACGTACGAGCAGTACTTC. Its translation: CASSQAPTGTYEQYF.

V is TRBV20-1 and J is TRBJ2-7; 10 bases are a match to TRBD2. Germline CDR1 is DFQATT and CDR2 is SNEGSKA (reference sequence). Trimming cost V 6 bases and J 4 bases; bases outside gene matches: 9. The CDR3 length is 14 residues. The DNA for the CDR3 is TGCAGTGCGCACTCCGGGACTAGCGCTTACGAGCAGTACTTC. Its translation: CSAHSGTSAYEQYF.

This clonotype came up a few times. The chain has TRBV4-3 and TRBJ2-1; TRBD2 aligns across 8 bases. The CDR3 is made up of 17 amino acids. The V gene end was trimmed by 0 bases and the J gene end by 3 bases; junction bases not matched to a gene: 7. CDR1 and CDR2 from the germline V gene are LGHNA and YSLEER. The CDR3 loop reads CASSQDGGRGDYNEQFF. The CDR3 DNA sequence: TGCGCCAGCAGCCAAGATGGAGGGCGGGGGGACTACAATGAGCAGTTCTTC.

This rearrangement joins TRBV29-1 to TRBJ2-2; the match to TRBD1 covers 7 bases. The CDR3 runs 13 residues. The germline V gene has CDR1 SQVTM and CDR2 ANQGSEA. J gave up 3 bases and V 5 bases, and 3 bases lay outside the gene matches. The CDR3 DNA reads TGCAGCGTTCACAGGGGAGACACCGGGGAGCTGTTTTTT. Translating it yields CSVHRGDTGELFF.